Listed below are T cell receptor beta chains from one sample, sequenced in a study of blood T cell repertoires in COVID-19. Data came from immunoSEQ multiplex PCR; TCRdb stores just in-frame clones and leaves some out. The repertoire holds 88,000 or so clones, 83% seen once, with about an eighth in the top ten. The sequenced material came from peripheral blood. The receptors were sampled from a human donor in a cohort sampled during active COVID-19. Both conserved end residues are part of each CDR3. Fields, in order: V gene, clone size, D gene, J gene, CDR3 protein, CDR3 DNA. D genes are given only for firm matches. Size tells how often a clone was seen (once, few, many) or the class of an expanded clone, and some rows leave it out.

>TRBV11-1|NA|TRBD1|TRBJ2-7
CASSLTGTGIYEQYF
TGTGCCAGCAGCTTAACGGGGACAGGGATATACGAGCAGTACTTC
>TRBV27|NA|TRBD1|TRBJ2-1
CASSLGQVENEQFF
TGTGCCAGCAGTTTGGGACAGGTTGAGAATGAGCAGTTCTTC
>TRBV9|NA|TRBD2|TRBJ2-2
CASSVGTSGNTGELFF
TGTGCCAGCAGCGTCGGGACTAGCGGGAACACCGGGGAGCTGTTTTTT
>TRBV3-1/TRBV3-2|NA|TRBD1|TRBJ1-2
CASSQLDREVIYGYTF
TGTGCCAGCAGCCAACTAGACAGGGAGGTCATCTATGGCTACACCTTC
>TRBV11-1|once|TRBD1|TRBJ1-1
CASSPGQENTEAFF
TGTGCCAGCAGCCCGGGACAGGAGAACACTGAAGCTTTCTTT
>TRBV29-1|NA|TRBD1|TRBJ2-5
CSVVGTELSQETQYF
TGCAGCGTCGTCGGGACAGAGCTAAGCCAAGAGACCCAGTACTTC
>TRBV18|NA|NA|TRBJ2-7
CASSLARINTYEQYF
TGTGCCAGCTCCCTTGCGCGGATAAACACCTACGAGCAGTACTTC
>TRBV6-5|NA|NA|TRBJ1-5
CASRQAINQPQHF
TGTGCCAGCCGTCAGGCGATCAATCAGCCCCAGCATTTT
>TRBV11-3|NA|TRBD2|TRBJ2-1
CASSLIGTSGYNEQFF
TGTGCCAGCAGCTTAATCGGGACTAGCGGTTACAATGAGCAGTTCTTC
>TRBV7-9|NA|NA|TRBJ1-4
CASSSDNNEKLFF
TGTGCCAGCAGCTCGGACAATAATGAAAAACTGTTTTTT
>TRBV3-1/TRBV3-2|NA|NA|TRBJ2-7
CASSQAWAGGSYEQYF
TGTGCCAGCAGCCAAGCTTGGGCAGGGGGGTCCTACGAGCAGTACTTC
>TRBV28|NA|NA|TRBJ2-1
CASSGRGNEQFF
TGTGCCAGCAGTGGACGCGGGAATGAGCAGTTCTTC
>TRBV28|few|NA|TRBJ1-4
CASSFSGAANEKLFF
TGTGCCAGCAGTTTTAGTGGAGCGGCTAATGAAAAACTGTTTTTT
>TRBV19|few|NA|TRBJ1-5
CASSNSYNQPQHF
TGTGCCAGTAGTAATAGCTACAATCAGCCCCAGCATTTT
>TRBV6-5|once|NA|TRBJ1-1
CASSYWLTNTEAFF
TGTGCCAGCAGTTACTGGCTTACGAACACTGAAGCTTTCTTT
>TRBV4-3|NA|TRBD1|TRBJ1-1
CASSQAGTGRGAFF
TGCGCCAGCAGCCAAGCCGGGACAGGGCGGGGGGCTTTCTTT
>TRBV7-2|NA|NA|TRBJ1-1
CASSLAPRLSNTEAFF
TGTGCCAGCAGCTTAGCGCCGAGGCTTTCGAACACTGAAGCTTTCTTT
>TRBV19|few|NA|TRBJ2-2
CASSPGRWGGGELFF
TGTGCCAGTAGCCCGGGCCGTTGGGGAGGCGGGGAGCTGTTTTTT
>TRBV7-2|once|NA|TRBJ1-4
CASSLGSGEKLFF
TGTGCCAGCAGCTTAGGATCAGGGGAAAAACTGTTTTTT
>TRBV2|NA|TRBD1|TRBJ2-3
CASSGTGGGLSPDTQYF
TGTGCCAGCAGTGGAACAGGGGGCGGCTTGTCCCCAGATACGCAGTATTTT
>TRBV5-1|NA|TRBD1|TRBJ1-6
CASRLGQLTNSPLHF
TGCGCCAGCAGACTGGGACAGCTAACCAATTCACCCCTCCACTTT
>TRBV9|NA|TRBD1|TRBJ2-6
CASSPQGAGANVLTF
TGTGCCAGCAGCCCTCAGGGGGCTGGGGCCAACGTCCTGACTTTC
>TRBV4-2|NA|TRBD2|TRBJ2-3
CASSQLAGGLNTQYF
TGTGCCAGCAGCCAATTAGCGGGAGGTCTGAATACGCAGTATTTT
>TRBV4-3|NA|TRBD1|TRBJ2-3
CASSQGVARQGGTDTQYF
TGCGCCAGCAGCCAGGGAGTGGCTAGGCAGGGGGGCACAGATACGCAGTATTTT
>TRBV6-1|NA|TRBD1|TRBJ1-1
CASSDLSPGQGAYGTEAFF
TGTGCCAGCAGTGATCTTTCGCCGGGACAGGGGGCTTATGGCACTGAAGCTTTCTTT
>TRBV3-1/TRBV3-2|NA|TRBD2|TRBJ2-1
CASSQPKGGTSGDEQFF
TGTGCCAGCAGCCAACCCAAAGGGGGGACTAGTGGGGATGAGCAGTTCTTC
>TRBV19|NA|NA|TRBJ2-3
CASSMGRADTQYF
TGTGCCAGTAGCATGGGTCGGGCAGATACGCAGTATTTT
>TRBV3-1/TRBV3-2|NA|NA|TRBJ1-3
CASSQDIMVGGSGNTIYF
TGTGCCAGCAGCCAAGATATTATGGTAGGGGGTTCTGGAAACACCATATATTTT
>TRBV15|NA|NA|TRBJ2-3
CATSRRTGTNLMYF
TGTGCCACCAGCAGAAGGACCGGGACAAACCTCATGTATTTT
>TRBV7-8|NA|NA|TRBJ1-1
CASRAGLNTEAFF
TGTGCCAGCAGAGCGGGACTGAACACTGAAGCTTTCTTT
>TRBV19|once|TRBD1|TRBJ1-4
CASSIETRTAGGLEKLFF
TGTGCCAGTAGTATAGAAACGCGGACGGCAGGGGGACTTGAAAAACTGTTTTTT
>TRBV7-9|once|TRBD1|TRBJ2-7
CASSARDRVYEQYF
TGTGCCAGCAGCGCCCGGGACAGGGTTTACGAGCAGTACTTC
>TRBV3-1/TRBV3-2|NA|TRBD1|TRBJ1-4
CASSQGPGQGGEKLFF
TGTGCCAGCAGCCAGGGCCCGGGACAGGGTGGTGAAAAACTGTTTTTT
>TRBV20-1|NA|NA|TRBJ1-2
CSATPNYGYTF
TGCAGTGCTACCCCAAACTATGGCTACACCTTC
>TRBV28|NA|TRBD1|TRBJ1-3
CATLTGTGNTIYF
TGTGCCACCCTGACAGGGACGGGAAACACCATATATTTT
>TRBV7-2|NA|NA|TRBJ2-7
CASSLSRSYEQYF
TGTGCCAGCAGCTTAAGTCGGAGCTACGAGCAGTACTTC
>TRBV18|NA|NA|TRBJ2-2
CASSVEGDKQLVTGELFF
TGTGCCAGCTCAGTGGAAGGGGACAAACAGCTCGTCACCGGGGAGCTGTTTTTT
>TRBV7-9|few|NA|TRBJ2-1
CARKTDNNEQFF
TGTGCCAGGAAGACAGATAACAATGAGCAGTTCTTC
>TRBV6-1|NA|TRBD2|TRBJ2-5
CASSDLFGGSETQYF
TGTGCCAGCAGTGACCTTTTTGGCGGGAGTGAGACCCAGTACTTC
>TRBV7-9|NA|TRBD2|TRBJ2-1
CASSAFFTSESYNEQFF
TGTGCCAGCAGCGCGTTTTTTACTAGCGAGTCCTACAATGAGCAGTTCTTC
>TRBV2|NA|TRBD1|TRBJ2-3
CASSAGQGVTDTQYF
TGTGCCAGCAGTGCTGGACAGGGGGTCACAGATACGCAGTATTTT
>TRBV9|NA|TRBD2|TRBJ2-7
CASSTNAGGSYEQYF
TGTGCCAGCAGTACCAACGCGGGGGGTAGCTACGAGCAGTACTTC
>TRBV5-5|NA|NA|TRBJ2-7
CASSLPGVIYEQYF
TGTGCCAGCAGCTTGCCAGGGGTAATTTACGAGCAGTACTTC
>TRBV6-5|NA|NA|TRBJ2-3
CASTLIRALPDTQYF
TGTGCCAGCACTTTAATCAGGGCCCTGCCAGATACGCAGTATTTT
>TRBV28|once|NA|TRBJ1-4
CASSQQEKLFF
TGTGCCAGCAGTCAACAGGAAAAACTGTTTTTT
>TRBV29-1|once|NA|TRBJ2-7
CSIARSPYEQYF
TGCAGCATTGCACGGTCCCCCTACGAGCAGTACTTC
>TRBV7-9|NA|NA|TRBJ2-1
CASSLVVEGEQFF
TGTGCCAGCAGCTTGGTAGTTGAGGGTGAGCAGTTCTTC
>TRBV7-2|NA|NA|TRBJ2-3
CASSQRLDPDTQYF
TGTGCCAGCAGCCAAAGACTAGATCCAGATACGCAGTATTTT
>TRBV5-1|NA|TRBD1|TRBJ2-2
CATGDRANTGELFF
TGCGCCACCGGAGACAGGGCGAACACCGGGGAGCTGTTTTTT
>TRBV19|NA|TRBD2|TRBJ2-7
CASSQGTSGDYEQYF
TGTGCCAGTAGCCAAGGGACTAGCGGGGATTACGAGCAGTACTTC
>TRBV29-1|NA|NA|TRBJ2-1
CSVESSETSYNEQFF
TGCAGCGTTGAATCCAGCGAGACCTCCTACAATGAGCAGTTCTTC
>TRBV2|NA|NA|TRBJ1-5
CASKQVVGQPQHF
TGTGCCAGTAAACAGGTGGTCGGACAGCCCCAGCATTTT